These T cell receptor beta chains were read from a single sample in a study of beta chain features in type 1 diabetes. Produced via immunoSEQ multiplex PCR; TCRdb's table is partial and in-frame only. The repertoire has around 300,000 clones, around 15% of them found once; the top ten carry more than 6.5%. Sequenced material: central memory CD4+ T cells from blood. The receptors originated from a man under 40 in good health. Each CDR3 is given with its conserved first and last residue. Each record gives: clone size, CDR3 length, V gene, D gene, J gene, CDR3 DNA, CDR3 protein. A D gene is named only where the DNA matches it firmly. Clone size, where shown, is once, few, many, or a class for clones that have expanded.

few	13	TRBV5-6	-	TRBJ1-2	TGTGCCAGCAGCGTTGACGGACTCTATGGCTACACCTTC	CASSVDGLYGYTF
few	13	TRBV10-3	-	TRBJ2-3	TGTGCCATATCTGAGGGGAGCACAGATACGCAGTATTTT	CAISEGSTDTQYF
few	15	TRBV7-9	-	TRBJ1-2	TGTGCCAGCAGCTTAACGCTAGGACCTAACTATGGCTACACCTTC	CASSLTLGPNYGYTF
few	16	TRBV5-1	-	TRBJ2-6	TGCGCCAGCAGCTTGGACCCAAGATCTGGGGCCAACGTCCTGACTTTC	CASSLDPRSGANVLTF
few	14	TRBV5-4	-	TRBJ2-3	TGTGCCAGCAGCTTGCTCCCGGTTGGGGATACGCAGTATTTT	CASSLLPVGDTQYF
-	16	TRBV5-1	-	TRBJ2-1	TGCGCCAGCAGCCCTAGTACCGGGACAAGGGCCTATGAGCAGTTCTTC	CASSPSTGTRAYEQFF
few	15	TRBV27	TRBD1	TRBJ2-3	TGTGCCAGCAGTTTAGGACAGGGTTCGGCTGATACGCAGTATTTT	CASSLGQGSADTQYF
-	15	TRBV11-2	TRBD2	TRBJ2-1	TGTGCCAGCAGCCGGGGGGGAACAGGTTACAATGAGCAGTTCTTC	CASSRGGTGYNEQFF
few	17	TRBV18	TRBD2	TRBJ2-4	TGTGCCAGCTCGTTTACCGGGACTAGCGGGACCAAAAACATTCAGTACTTC	CASSFTGTSGTKNIQYF
-	14	TRBV19	TRBD1	TRBJ1-2	TGTGCCAGTAGTTTCCGGGACAGGGTAGTCGGCTACACCTTC	CASSFRDRVVGYTF
few	13	TRBV7-8	-	TRBJ2-7	TGTGCCAGCAGCCGCGAAAGGGGTCGCGAGCAGTACTTC	CASSRERGREQYF
-	12	TRBV2	-	TRBJ1-4	TGTGCCAGCGATGGCGGGACTGAAAAACTGTTTTTT	CASDGGTEKLFF
few	13	TRBV5-1	-	TRBJ2-3	TGCGCCAGCAGCTCCATGGACAGAGATACGCAGTATTTT	CASSSMDRDTQYF
-	13	TRBV19	-	TRBJ1-2	TGTGCCAGTAGCCGGGACGATAAGCGTGGCTACACCTTC	CASSRDDKRGYTF
few	13	TRBV7-2	-	TRBJ2-2	TGTGCCAGCAACCTATTTAGCACCGGGGAGCTGTTTTTT	CASNLFSTGELFF
-	15	TRBV5-4	TRBD2	TRBJ2-1	TGTGCCAGCAGCTTGCAACTAGCGGGGGGGGATGAGCAGTTCTTC	CASSLQLAGGDEQFF
-	14	TRBV7-7	TRBD1	TRBJ2-5	TGTGCTAGCAGCTTAGGGGGCAGGGAAGAGACCCAGTACTTC	CASSLGGREETQYF
few	14	TRBV6-5	-	TRBJ2-2	TGTGCCAGCAGGGGGCGGTCGGCGGACGGGGAGCTGTTTTTT	CASRGRSADGELFF
few	14	TRBV6-5	TRBD2	TRBJ2-1	TGTGCCATCAGTGCACAGCGGGGATACAATGAGCAGTTCTTC	CAISAQRGYNEQFF
-	12	TRBV6-5	-	TRBJ2-7	TGTGCCAGCAGCGACCCAGCGAGGGAGCAGTACTTC	CASSDPAREQYF
-	14	TRBV6-5	-	TRBJ1-1	TGTGCCAGCAGTTATGGGGGCTGGGACACTGAAGCTTTCTTT	CASSYGGWDTEAFF
few	13	TRBV4-3	-	TRBJ2-3	TGCGCCAGCAGCCAAGAACCAAGGGATACGCAGTATTTT	CASSQEPRDTQYF
-	14	TRBV9	-	TRBJ1-2	TGTGCCAGCAGCGCAGCGGACGGCCCGTATGGCTACACCTTC	CASSAADGPYGYTF
many	14	TRBV14	-	TRBJ1-4	TGTGCCAGCAGCCAAGTTCTTAACAGAGAAAAACTGTTTTTT	CASSQVLNREKLFF
few	16	TRBV7-2	-	TRBJ2-1	TGTGCCAGCAGCTTGAACCCGGGACTTGGGGGCGATGAGCAGTTCTTC	CASSLNPGLGGDEQFF
few	16	TRBV10-3	-	TRBJ2-2	TGTGCCATCAGTCCCACAGGGAGCCGGAACACCGGGGAGCTGTTTTTT	CAISPTGSRNTGELFF
-	16	TRBV13	-	TRBJ2-1	TGTGCCAGCAGCCTACTTACTCAGACGAGCTACAATGAGCAGTTCTTC	CASSLLTQTSYNEQFF
-	15	TRBV7-2	-	TRBJ2-1	TGTGCCAGCAGCTTAGACTTTGAGCCGGCGGATGAGCAGTTCTTC	CASSLDFEPADEQFF